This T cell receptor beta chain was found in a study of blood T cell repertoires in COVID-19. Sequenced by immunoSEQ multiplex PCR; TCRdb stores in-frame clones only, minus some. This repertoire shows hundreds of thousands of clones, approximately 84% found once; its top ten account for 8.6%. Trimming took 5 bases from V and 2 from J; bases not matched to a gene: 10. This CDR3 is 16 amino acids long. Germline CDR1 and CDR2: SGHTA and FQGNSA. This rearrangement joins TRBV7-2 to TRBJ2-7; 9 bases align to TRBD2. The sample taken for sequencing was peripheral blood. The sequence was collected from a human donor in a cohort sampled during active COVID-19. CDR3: CASSPGGGGATYEQYF. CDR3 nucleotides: TGTGCCAGCAGCCCAGGCGGCGGGGGGGCCACCTACGAGCAGTACTTC. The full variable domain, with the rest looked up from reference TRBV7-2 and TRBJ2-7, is GAGVSQSPSNKVTEKGKDVELRCDPISGHTALYWYRQSLGQGLEFLIYFQGNSAPDKSGLPSDRFSAERTGGSVSTLTIQRTQQEDSAVYLCASSPGGGGATYEQYFGPGTRLTVT.